A single sample gave rise to the 31 T cell receptor beta chains below, sequenced in a study of cytomegalovirus exposure and HLA in healthy donors. PCR employed 60 Vbeta and 13 Jbeta primers. Libraries were prepared by immunoSEQ multiplex PCR; TCRdb keeps only in-frame clonotypes and omits some of them. The top ten hold around 5.8% of the sample, which has 80,000 or so clones, around 58% seen once. The sample comprised PBMCs. The receptors here all came from a man aged 30 to 39 in good health and CMV-seropositive.

The V call is TRBV6-1, the J call TRBJ1-2; D possibly corresponds to TRBD1 (5 bases). Germline values: CDR1 MNHNS, CDR2 SASEGT. Trimming removed 8 bases from V and 7 bases from J, with 17 bases in between. The CDR3 extends over 13 amino acids. This CDR3 is CASLGRALGGYTF. The DNA of the CDR3 is TGTGCCAGCTTGGGCAGGGCCTTGGGTGGCTACACCTTC.

The V gene is TRBV2, the J gene TRBJ2-3, with D perhaps matching TRBD2 (7 bases). V lost 3 bases and J lost 4, with 11 bases in between. The CDR3 runs 14 residues. Germline CDR1 is SNHLY and CDR2 is FYNNEI. Here the CDR3 reads CASSDGGAPDTQYF. The CDR3 DNA is TGTGCCAGCAGTGATGGGGGGGCCCCAGATACGCAGTATTTT. Using reference TRBV2 and TRBJ2-3 for the parts outside the CDR3, the full variable domain is EPEVTQTPSHQVTQMGQEVILRCVPISNHLYFYWYRQILGQKVEFLVSFYNNEISEKSEIFDDQFSVERPDGSNFTLKIRSTKLEDSAMYFCASSDGGAPDTQYFGPGTRLTVL.

The rearrangement links TRBV7-2 to TRBJ1-1, with 7 bases lining up with TRBD1. The V segment lost 5 bases and the J segment 4 bases; nucleotides outside the gene matches: 7. This CDR3 comprises 14 residues. CDR1 is SGHTA, CDR2 FQGNSA, per germline. The CDR3 loop is CASSPDRAVTEAFF. Written as DNA, the CDR3 is TGTGCCAGCAGCCCTGACAGGGCGGTCACTGAAGCTTTCTTT.

V usage is TRBV27 and J usage is TRBJ1-2, with a tentative D call TRBD1 (6 bases). Germline V gene data show CDR1 as MNHEY and CDR2 as SMNVEV (reference sequence). V lost 6 bases and J 1 base, leaving 12 bases between the germline ends. The CDR3 loop spans 14 amino acids. The CDR3 here is CASRLSRGNYGYTF. The CDR3 DNA sequence: TGTGCCAGCAGACTGAGCAGGGGTAACTATGGCTACACCTTC.

This clone showed up just a few times. The chain combines TRBV18 with TRBJ1-2, with unresolved D. Trimming removed 3 bases at V and 1 base at J, with 6 bases between. Germline CDR1 reads KGHSH; CDR2 reads LQKENI. This CDR3 has 13 amino acids. The DNA of the CDR3 is TGTGCCAGCTCACCCCAGGATAACTATGGCTACACCTTC. This codes for CASSPQDNYGYTF.

The J gene is TRBJ2-7, the V gene TRBV2, with 8 bases lining up with TRBD1. Germline CDR1 is SNHLY and CDR2 is FYNNEI. The CDR3 is made up of 12 amino acids. J gave up 1 base and V 9 bases, and 2 bases lay outside the gene matches. The CDR3 sequence: CASRTGSYEQYF. The CDR3 bases are TGTGCCAGTCGGACAGGGTCCTACGAGCAGTACTTC.

This chain links TRBV5-8 with TRBJ2-5; unclear D gene. CDR3 length equals 12 residues. Germline V CDR1 and CDR2: SGHTS, YDEGEE. Trimming cost V 2 bases and J 2 bases, with 4 bases left between them. The DNA of the CDR3 is TGTGCCAGCAGCTTACAGCAAGAGACCCAGTACTTC. Its protein is CASSLQQETQYF.

This clone was seen at least ten times. The gene calls are TRBV4-2 and TRBJ2-1, with D tentatively TRBD2 (5 bases). The CDR3 is 15 residues long. Trimming cost V 4 bases and J 9 bases, with 19 bases left between them. Germline CDR1 LGHNA, CDR2 YNFKEQ. CDR3 in amino acids: CASSPTPRRVGEQFF. CDR3 nucleotides: TGTGCCAGCAGCCCAACCCCCCGGCGGGTGGGTGAGCAGTTCTTC.

V is TRBV5-5 and J is TRBJ2-7; a weak D match, TRBD2 (6 bases). V was cut by 0 bases and J by 3 bases, with 13 bases left in between. The CDR3 spans 15 residues. The V gene's germline CDR1 is SGHKS and CDR2 YYEKEE (reference sequence). In DNA form, the CDR3 reads TGTGCCAGCAGCTTGGACGGGGGAACCCTCTACGAGCAGTACTTC. As protein: CASSLDGGTLYEQYF.

The table lists this clone with a few counts. J is TRBJ1-2 and V is TRBV4-1; 9 positions agree with TRBD1. The V segment lost 5 bases and the J segment 8 bases; nucleotides outside the gene matches: 15. The CDR3 runs to 16 residues. CDR1 and CDR2 from the germline V gene are MGHRA and YSYEKL. CDR3: CASSTNTGQGLGGYTF. CDR3 DNA: TGCGCCAGCAGCACCAATACGGGACAGGGCCTAGGGGGCTACACCTTC.

This clone occurred a few times. The gene calls are TRBV28 and TRBJ1-2, with 10 nucleotides matching TRBD1. The V gene's germline CDR1 is MDHEN and CDR2 SYDVKM. V lost 5 bases and J lost 8; bases outside the gene matches: 5. This CDR3 contains 13 residues. The CDR3 here is CASSPGTGVGYTF. The DNA of the CDR3 is TGTGCCAGCAGTCCCGGGACAGGGGTAGGCTACACCTTC.

Points on this clone: One end of the junction is discordant with germline, which a read error may explain. This chain links TRBV4-1 with TRBJ1-1, with unresolved D. Germline assignment: CDR1 MGHRA and CDR2 YSYEKL. CDR3 length: 14 amino acids. In DNA form, the CDR3 reads TGCGCCAGCAGCCGTATGCGGGGAAACAGTGAAGCTTTCTTT. Residues: CASSRMRGNSEAFF.

The rearrangement links TRBV19 to TRBJ1-5, with 7 bases identical to TRBD1. The J segment lost 7 bases and the V segment lost 5 bases, leaving 8 bases of the junction unmatched. Looked up from germline, CDR1 is LNHDA and CDR2 is SQIVND (reference sequence). The CDR3 totals 14 residues. The CDR3 sequence: CASSADRAGQPQHF. The CDR3 region has the DNA TGTGCCAGTAGTGCCGACAGGGCAGGGCAGCCCCAGCATTTT.

The rearrangement joins TRBV28 to TRBJ2-3, with 8 nucleotides matching TRBD2. The germline V gene encodes CDR1 MDHEN and CDR2 SYDVKM. The CDR3 consists of 15 residues. The junction had 9 bases not matched to a gene; V was cut back by 4 bases and J by 6 bases. The CDR3 coding sequence is TGTGCCAGCAGTTCGAGCGGGAGTTGGGTTGATACGCAGTATTTT. This translates into CASSSSGSWVDTQYF.

This clone was seen more than once but under ten times. The gene calls are TRBV6-1 and TRBJ2-5; TRBD2 might be the D (6 bases). V lost 5 bases to trimming and J lost 4 bases, with 17 bases between them. This CDR3 is built from 15 residues. CDR1 and CDR2 from the germline V gene are MNHNS and SASEGT. CDR3 in DNA: TGTGCCAGCAGTTGGACTGGGGGGAGGTTAGAGACCCAGTACTTC. Amino acid sequence: CASSWTGGRLETQYF.

There are a few counts of this clone. This chain links TRBV9 with TRBJ1-1; weak D call: TRBD1 (6 bases). Trimming shortened V by 3 bases and J by 0 bases, and 21 bases separated the two germline ends. The germline V gene has CDR1 SGDLS and CDR2 YYNGEE. The CDR3 is 18 residues long. The CDR3 region is CASSGGGGQGYVNTEAFF. The DNA for the CDR3 is TGTGCCAGCAGCGGCGGGGGGGGGCAGGGGTATGTGAACACTGAAGCTTTCTTT.

This clone appeared a few times. This chain links TRBV28 with TRBJ1-2; TRBD1 matches 8 bases. V trimming: 3 bases; J trimming: 4 bases; junction bases outside the gene matches: 4. Germline CDR1 MDHEN, CDR2 SYDVKM. The CDR3 loop spans 14 amino acids. CDR3 region: CASSLNRGIYGYTF. CDR3 DNA sequence: TGTGCCAGCAGTTTGAACAGGGGGATCTATGGCTACACCTTC.

CDR3 region: CASSIAGGVNTEAFF. The CDR3 DNA is TGTGCCAGTAGTATCGCGGGGGGCGTGAACACTGAAGCTTTCTTT. V is TRBV19 and J is TRBJ1-1, with D perhaps TRBD1 (6 bases). The CDR3 runs 15 residues. Germline-derived CDR1 and CDR2 are LNHDA and SQIVND (reference sequence). V was pared by 3 bases and J by 0 bases, with 11 bases between.

The chain carries TRBV14 and TRBJ2-4, with D possibly being TRBD1 (6 bases). This CDR3 comprises 14 residues. Looked up from germline, CDR1 is SGHDN and CDR2 is FVKESK. V lost 2 bases, J lost 8 bases, and 13 bases lay in between. The CDR3 is CASSQSRGWDIQYF. In DNA, the CDR3 is TGTGCCAGCAGCCAATCCAGGGGCTGGGACATTCAGTACTTC. The variable domain in full, completed from reference TRBV14 and TRBJ2-4, reads EAGVTQFPSHSVIEKGQTVTLRCDPISGHDNLYWYRRVMGKEIKFLLHFVKESKQDESGMPNNRFLAERTGGTYSTLKVQPAELEDSGVYFCASSQSRGWDIQYFGAGTRLSVL.

The chain is built from TRBV5-1 and TRBJ2-3, with a weak D call TRBD2 (5 bases). CDR1 is SGHRS and CDR2 is YFSETQ in the germline V gene. V shed 5 bases and J shed 5 bases, with 24 bases lying between them. The CDR3 sequence is 17 residues long. DNA for the CDR3: TGCGCCAGCAGACCGGCGTTAAGCGTCGCACGGGGAGATACGCAGTATTTT. It translates to CASRPALSVARGDTQYF.

The rearrangement uses TRBV4-1 and TRBJ1-1; D is possibly TRBD1 (6 bases). From germline, CDR1 is MGHRA and CDR2 YSYEKL. V lost 5 bases and J 6 bases, leaving 16 bases between the germline ends. CDR3 length: 14 amino acids. CDR3 sequence: CASSAKGGRPEAFF. The DNA of the CDR3 is TGCGCCAGCAGCGCTAAAGGGGGAAGGCCTGAAGCTTTCTTT.

This chain uses TRBV6-1 with TRBJ2-7; 11 bases align to TRBD2. The CDR3 length is 14 residues. Germline CDR1 is MNHNS and CDR2 is SASEGT. V shed 5 bases, J shed 6 bases, and the junction held 6 bases outside the gene matches. CDR3 in DNA: TGTGCCAGCAGTAATAGCGGGAGGGCCGTCGAGCAGTACTTC. This gives the protein CASSNSGRAVEQYF.

This chain connects TRBV5-5 to TRBJ2-7, with 7 bases lining up with TRBD1. The ends lost 3 bases at V and 5 bases at J; junction bases unmatched: 11. Germline V lookup: CDR1 SGHKS, CDR2 YYEKEE (reference sequence). The CDR3 is 15 residues long. The CDR3 loop reads CASSSPVDREDEQYF. Here the CDR3 DNA reads TGTGCCAGCAGCTCACCAGTCGACAGGGAAGACGAGCAGTACTTC.

V usage is TRBV28 and J usage is TRBJ1-2, with D maybe TRBD1 (6 bases). Germline lookup yields CDR1 MDHEN and CDR2 SYDVKM. V shed 7 bases and J shed 4 bases, with 13 bases lying between them. The CDR3 has 13 residues. The CDR3 region is CASMPTGSYGYTF. Here the CDR3 DNA reads TGTGCCAGCATGCCCACAGGGAGCTATGGCTACACCTTC.

This clone came up a few times. This chain uses TRBV11-3 with TRBJ2-1; TRBD2 matches 8 bases. Germline assignment: CDR1 SGHNT and CDR2 YENEEA. V shed 5 bases, J shed 4 bases, and the junction held 16 bases outside the gene matches. The CDR3 length is 18 residues. The CDR3 DNA reads TGTGCCAGCAGCCGACCCCTGAGCCGCGGGAGGATTTACAATGAGCAGTTCTTC. Translating it yields CASSRPLSRGRIYNEQFF.

The chain is built from TRBV28 and TRBJ1-1; D is possibly TRBD1 (5 bases). Trimming removed 3 bases from V and 0 bases from J, with 23 bases in between. The germline V gene encodes CDR1 MDHEN and CDR2 SYDVKM. This CDR3 is 19 amino acids long. CDR3: CASSFTLALGEDLNTEAFF. The CDR3 bases are TGTGCCAGCAGTTTCACCCTTGCCCTAGGGGAAGATCTGAACACTGAAGCTTTCTTT.

The chain has TRBV9 and TRBJ2-3; D possibly corresponds to TRBD1 (5 bases). Germline V gives CDR1 SGDLS, CDR2 YYNGEE. The V end lost 0 bases, the J end lost 0 bases, and 14 bases lay between the germline ends. The CDR3 consists of 17 residues. The chain's CDR3 is CASSVEANQGSTDTQYF. The CDR3 DNA reads as TGTGCCAGCAGCGTAGAAGCAAATCAGGGCAGCACAGATACGCAGTATTTT.

The V call is TRBV25-1, the J call TRBJ2-7; weak D call: TRBD2 (5 bases). Germline V gene lookup returns CDR1 MGHDK and CDR2 SYGVNS. The CDR3 contains 15 residues. Trimming shortened V by 3 bases and J by 0 bases, and 12 bases separated the two germline ends. The CDR3 sequence is CASSDAERVSYEQYF. The CDR3 DNA sequence: TGTGCCAGCAGTGATGCGGAGAGGGTCTCCTACGAGCAGTACTTC.

The table lists this clone with a few counts. This chain connects TRBV18 to TRBJ1-2, with unresolved D. The CDR3 consists of 14 residues. Trimming removed 3 bases from V and 4 bases from J, with 12 bases in between. CDR1 KGHSH and CDR2 LQKENI come from the germline V gene. Here the CDR3 reads CASSPGEGGYGYTF. CDR3 nucleotide sequence: TGTGCCAGCTCACCTGGCGAGGGAGGCTATGGCTACACCTTC. The full variable domain, in which reference TRBV18 and TRBJ1-2 provide the parts outside the CDR3, is NAGVMQNPRHLVRRRGQEARLRCSPMKGHSHVYWYRQLPEEGLKFMVYLQKENIIDESGMPKERFSAEFPKEGPSILRIQQVVRGDSAAYFCASSPGEGGYGYTFGSGTRLTVV.

Details on this clone: A read error may account for a junction end that differs from germline. As DNA, the CDR3 is TGTTCCAGCACCTGGGGGGACACTGAAGCTTTCTTT. Amino acid sequence: CSSTWGDTEAFF. The rearrangement uses TRBV7-9 and TRBJ1-1; D possibly corresponds to TRBD1 (5 bases). Germline CDR1 reads SEHNR; CDR2 reads FQNEAQ (reference sequence). The CDR3 has 12 residues.

V usage is TRBV19 and J usage is TRBJ2-3; D unresolved. Germline lookup yields CDR1 LNHDA and CDR2 SQIVND (reference sequence). Trimming stripped 6 bases from V and 0 bases from J, with 13 bases between. This CDR3 region has 15 residues. CDR3 loop: CASRSVPYSTDTQYF. The CDR3 region has the DNA TGTGCCAGTAGATCGGTTCCCTATAGCACAGATACGCAGTATTTT. Full variable domain (rest looked up from reference TRBV19 and TRBJ2-3): DGGITQSPKYLFRKEGQNVTLSCEQNLNHDAMYWYRQDPGQGLRLIYYSQIVNDFQKGDIAEGYSVSREKKESFPLTVTSAQKNPTAFYLCASRSVPYSTDTQYFGPGTRLTVL.